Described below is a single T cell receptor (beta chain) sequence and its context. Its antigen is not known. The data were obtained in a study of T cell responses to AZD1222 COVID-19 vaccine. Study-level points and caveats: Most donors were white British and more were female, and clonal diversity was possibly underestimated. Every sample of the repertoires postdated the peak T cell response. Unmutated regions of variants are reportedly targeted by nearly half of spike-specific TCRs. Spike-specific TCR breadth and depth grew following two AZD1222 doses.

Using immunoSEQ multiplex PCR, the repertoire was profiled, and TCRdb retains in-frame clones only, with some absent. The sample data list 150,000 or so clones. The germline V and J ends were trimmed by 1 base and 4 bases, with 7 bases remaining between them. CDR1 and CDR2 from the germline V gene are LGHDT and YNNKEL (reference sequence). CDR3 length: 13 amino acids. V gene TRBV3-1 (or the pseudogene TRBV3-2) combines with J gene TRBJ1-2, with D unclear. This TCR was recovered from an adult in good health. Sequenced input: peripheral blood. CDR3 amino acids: CASSQAGPYGYTF. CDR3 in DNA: TGTGCCAGCAGCCAAGCAGGACCCTATGGCTACACCTTC.